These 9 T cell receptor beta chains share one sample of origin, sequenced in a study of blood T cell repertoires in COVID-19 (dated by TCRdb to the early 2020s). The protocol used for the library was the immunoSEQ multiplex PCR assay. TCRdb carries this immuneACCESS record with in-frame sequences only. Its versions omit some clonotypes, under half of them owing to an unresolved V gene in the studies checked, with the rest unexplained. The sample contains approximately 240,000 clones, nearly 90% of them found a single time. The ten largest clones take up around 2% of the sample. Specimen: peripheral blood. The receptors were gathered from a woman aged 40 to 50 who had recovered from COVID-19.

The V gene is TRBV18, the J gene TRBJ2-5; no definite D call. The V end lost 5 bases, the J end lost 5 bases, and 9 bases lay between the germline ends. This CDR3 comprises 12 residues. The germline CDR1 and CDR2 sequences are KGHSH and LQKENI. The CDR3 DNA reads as TGTGCCAGCTCATATATGCAGGAGACCCAGTACTTC. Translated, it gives CASSYMQETQYF.

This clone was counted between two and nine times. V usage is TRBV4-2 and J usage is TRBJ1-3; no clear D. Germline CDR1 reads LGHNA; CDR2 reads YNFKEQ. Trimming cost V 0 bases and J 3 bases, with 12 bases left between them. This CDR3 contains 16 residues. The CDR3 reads CASSQDPGRDGNTIYF. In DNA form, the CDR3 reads TGTGCCAGCAGCCAAGACCCCGGGAGGGATGGAAACACCATATATTTT.

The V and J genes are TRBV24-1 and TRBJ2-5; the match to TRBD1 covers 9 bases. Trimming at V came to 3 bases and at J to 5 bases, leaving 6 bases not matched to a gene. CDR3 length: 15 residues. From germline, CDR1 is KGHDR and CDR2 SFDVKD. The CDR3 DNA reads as TGTGCCACCAGTGATCCGGGACAGGGCCCCGAGACCCAGTACTTC. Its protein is CATSDPGQGPETQYF.

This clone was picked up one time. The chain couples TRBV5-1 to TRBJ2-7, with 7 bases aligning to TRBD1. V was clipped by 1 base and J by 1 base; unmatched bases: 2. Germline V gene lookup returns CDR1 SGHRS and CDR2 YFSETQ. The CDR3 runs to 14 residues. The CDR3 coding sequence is TGCGCCAGCAGCTTGCTACAGGGGTCCTACGAGCAGTACTTC. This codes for CASSLLQGSYEQYF.

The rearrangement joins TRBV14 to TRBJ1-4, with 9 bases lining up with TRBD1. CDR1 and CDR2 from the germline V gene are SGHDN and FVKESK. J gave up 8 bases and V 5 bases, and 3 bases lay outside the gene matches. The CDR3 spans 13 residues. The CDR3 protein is CASSGQGIEKLFF. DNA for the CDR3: TGTGCCAGCAGCGGACAGGGGATAGAAAAACTGTTTTTT.

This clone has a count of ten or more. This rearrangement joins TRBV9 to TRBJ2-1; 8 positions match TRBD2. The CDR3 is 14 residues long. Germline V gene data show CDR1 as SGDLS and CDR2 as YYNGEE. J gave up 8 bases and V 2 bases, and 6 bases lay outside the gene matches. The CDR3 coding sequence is TGTGCCAGCAGCGTCTGGGGTAGCGGGGATGAGCAGTTCTTC. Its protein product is CASSVWGSGDEQFF.

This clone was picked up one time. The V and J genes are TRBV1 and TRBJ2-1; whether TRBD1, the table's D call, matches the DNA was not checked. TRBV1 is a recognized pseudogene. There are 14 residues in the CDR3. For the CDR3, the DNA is TGCACCAGCAGCGAACGGACAGGGCATGGTGAGCAGTTCTTC. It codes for CTSSERTGHGEQFF.

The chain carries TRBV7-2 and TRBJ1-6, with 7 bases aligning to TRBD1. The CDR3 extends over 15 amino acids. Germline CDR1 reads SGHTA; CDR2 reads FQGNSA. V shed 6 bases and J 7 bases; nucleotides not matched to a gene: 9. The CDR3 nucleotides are TGTGCCAGCAGATCCGACAGGGTGAGAAATTCACCCCTCCACTTT. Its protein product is CASRSDRVRNSPLHF.

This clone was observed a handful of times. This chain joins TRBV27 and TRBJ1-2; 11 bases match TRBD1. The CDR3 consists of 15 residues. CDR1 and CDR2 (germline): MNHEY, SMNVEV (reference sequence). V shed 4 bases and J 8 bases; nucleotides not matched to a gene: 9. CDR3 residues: CASSSGTGGGKGYTF. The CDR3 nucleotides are TGTGCCAGCAGTTCCGGGACAGGGGGGGGGAAAGGCTACACCTTC.